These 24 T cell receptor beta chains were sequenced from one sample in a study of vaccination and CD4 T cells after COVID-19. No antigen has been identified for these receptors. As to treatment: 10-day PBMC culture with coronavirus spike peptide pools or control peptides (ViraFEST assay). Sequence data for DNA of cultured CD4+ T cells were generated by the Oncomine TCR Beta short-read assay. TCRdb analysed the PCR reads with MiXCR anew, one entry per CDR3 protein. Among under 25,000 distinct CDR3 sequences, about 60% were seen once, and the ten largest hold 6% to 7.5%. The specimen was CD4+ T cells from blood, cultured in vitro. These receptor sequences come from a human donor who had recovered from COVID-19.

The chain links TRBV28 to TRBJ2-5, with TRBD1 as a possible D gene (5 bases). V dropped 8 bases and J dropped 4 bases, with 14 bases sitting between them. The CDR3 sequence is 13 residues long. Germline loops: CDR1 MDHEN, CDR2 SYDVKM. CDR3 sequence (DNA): TGTGCCAGCGGGGCAGCTTCTGGAGAGACCCAGTACTTC. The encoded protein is CASGAASGETQYF.

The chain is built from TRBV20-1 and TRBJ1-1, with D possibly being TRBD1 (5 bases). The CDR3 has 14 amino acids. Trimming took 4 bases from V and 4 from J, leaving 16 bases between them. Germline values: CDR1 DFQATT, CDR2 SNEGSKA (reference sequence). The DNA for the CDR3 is TGCAGTGCTAAGTCGGGAGGGGTAGGCACTGAAGCTTTCTTT. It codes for CSAKSGGVGTEAFF.

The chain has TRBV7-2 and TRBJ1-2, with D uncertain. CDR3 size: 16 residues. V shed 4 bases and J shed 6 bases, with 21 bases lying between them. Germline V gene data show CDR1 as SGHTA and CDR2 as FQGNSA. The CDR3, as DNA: TGTGCCAGCAGCTCGCCCACTACCGCAAACTCAAATGGCTACACCTTC. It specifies CASSSPTTANSNGYTF.

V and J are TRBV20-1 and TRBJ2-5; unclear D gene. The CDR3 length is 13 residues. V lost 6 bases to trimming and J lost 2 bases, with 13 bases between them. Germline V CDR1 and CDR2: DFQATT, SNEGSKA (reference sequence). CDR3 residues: CSASGAPQETQYF. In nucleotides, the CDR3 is TGCAGTGCGAGTGGAGCGCCACAAGAGACCCAGTACTTC.

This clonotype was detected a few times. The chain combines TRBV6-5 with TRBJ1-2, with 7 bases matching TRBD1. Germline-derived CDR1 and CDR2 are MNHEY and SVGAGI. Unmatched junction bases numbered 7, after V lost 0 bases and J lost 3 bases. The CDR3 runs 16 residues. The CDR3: CASSYSQGGLYYGYTF. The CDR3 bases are TGTGCCAGCAGTTACTCCCAAGGGGGCTTATACTATGGCTACACCTTC.

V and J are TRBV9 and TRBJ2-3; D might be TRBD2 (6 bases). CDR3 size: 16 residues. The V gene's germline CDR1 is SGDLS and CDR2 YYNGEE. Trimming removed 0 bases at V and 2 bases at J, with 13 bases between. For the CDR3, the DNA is TGTGCCAGCAGCGTAGTGCGGGGTACCGACACAGATACGCAGTATTTT. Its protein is CASSVVRGTDTDTQYF.

The chain's CDR3 is CASSFGGRSDTQYF. The CDR3 nucleotides are TGTGCCAGCAGCTTCGGCGGGAGGTCAGATACGCAGTATTTT. V and J are TRBV7-3 and TRBJ2-3, with 8 bases fitting TRBD2. Germline CDR1 is SGHTA and CDR2 is FQGTGA. The CDR3 sequence is 14 residues long. V gave up 3 bases and J gave up 4 bases; unmatched junction bases: 3. The full variable domain, in which reference TRBV7-3 and TRBJ2-3 provide the parts outside the CDR3, is GAGVSQTPSNKVTEKGKYVELRCDPISGHTALYWYRQSLGQGPEFLIYFQGTGAADDSGLPNDRFFAVRPEGSVSTLKIQRTERGDSAVYLCASSFGGRSDTQYFGPGTRLTVL.

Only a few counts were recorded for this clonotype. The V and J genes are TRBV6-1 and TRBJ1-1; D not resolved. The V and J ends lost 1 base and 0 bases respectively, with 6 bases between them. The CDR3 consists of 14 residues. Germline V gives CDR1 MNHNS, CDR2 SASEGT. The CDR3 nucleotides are TGTGCCAGCAGTGAAGAATGGGTGAACACTGAAGCTTTCTTT. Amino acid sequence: CASSEEWVNTEAFF.

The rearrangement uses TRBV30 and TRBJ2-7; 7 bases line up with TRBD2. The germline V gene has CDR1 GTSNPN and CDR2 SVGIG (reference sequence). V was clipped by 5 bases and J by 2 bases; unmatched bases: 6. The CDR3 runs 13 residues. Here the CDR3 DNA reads TGTGCCTGGGGGGGGGTAACCACCTACGAGCAGTACTTC. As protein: CAWGGVTTYEQYF.

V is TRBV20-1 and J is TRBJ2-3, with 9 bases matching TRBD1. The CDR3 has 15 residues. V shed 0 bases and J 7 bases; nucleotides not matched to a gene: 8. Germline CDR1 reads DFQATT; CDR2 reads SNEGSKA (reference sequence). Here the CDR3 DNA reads TGCAGTGCTAGAGAGGGACAGGGTGGACGGCATACGCAGTATTTT. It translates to CSAREGQGGRHTQYF.

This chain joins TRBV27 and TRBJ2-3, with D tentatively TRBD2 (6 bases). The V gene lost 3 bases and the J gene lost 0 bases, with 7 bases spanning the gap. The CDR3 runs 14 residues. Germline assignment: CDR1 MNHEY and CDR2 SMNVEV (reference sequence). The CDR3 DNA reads TGTGCCAGCAGTTTGGACTACAGCACAGATACGCAGTATTTT. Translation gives CASSLDYSTDTQYF.

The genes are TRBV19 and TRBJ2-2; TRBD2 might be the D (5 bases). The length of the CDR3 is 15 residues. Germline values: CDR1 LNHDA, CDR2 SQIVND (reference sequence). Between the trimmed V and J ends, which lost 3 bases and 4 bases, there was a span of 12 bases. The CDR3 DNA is TGTGCCAGTAGTATTCTCGGGCGGGTCACCGGGGAGCTGTTTTTT. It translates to CASSILGRVTGELFF.

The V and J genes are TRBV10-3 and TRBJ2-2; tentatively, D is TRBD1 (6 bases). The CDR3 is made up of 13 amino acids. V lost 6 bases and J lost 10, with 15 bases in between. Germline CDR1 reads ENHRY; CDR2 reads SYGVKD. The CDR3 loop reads CAISVQGPEELFF. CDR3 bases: TGTGCCATCAGCGTACAGGGTCCTGAGGAGCTGTTTTTT.

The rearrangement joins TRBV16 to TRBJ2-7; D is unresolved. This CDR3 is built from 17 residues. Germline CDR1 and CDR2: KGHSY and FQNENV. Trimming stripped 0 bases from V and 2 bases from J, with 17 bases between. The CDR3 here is CASSQSGLVEPPYEQYF. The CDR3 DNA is TGTGCCAGCAGCCAATCGGGTCTGGTTGAGCCTCCCTACGAGCAGTACTTC.

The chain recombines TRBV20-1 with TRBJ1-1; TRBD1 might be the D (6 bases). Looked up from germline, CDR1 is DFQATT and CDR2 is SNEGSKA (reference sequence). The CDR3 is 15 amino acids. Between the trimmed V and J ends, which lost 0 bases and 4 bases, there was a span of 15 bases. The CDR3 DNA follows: TGCAGTGCTAGAGACGAAGGGGGTTTGAGCACTGAAGCTTTCTTT. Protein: CSARDEGGLSTEAFF.

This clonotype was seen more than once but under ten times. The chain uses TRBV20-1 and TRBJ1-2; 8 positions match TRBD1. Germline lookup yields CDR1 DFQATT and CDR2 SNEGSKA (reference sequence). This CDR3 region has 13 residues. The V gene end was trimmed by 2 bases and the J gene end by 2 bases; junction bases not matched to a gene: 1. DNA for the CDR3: TGCAGTGCTAGACAGGGGGCCAACTATGGCTACACCTTC. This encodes CSARQGANYGYTF.

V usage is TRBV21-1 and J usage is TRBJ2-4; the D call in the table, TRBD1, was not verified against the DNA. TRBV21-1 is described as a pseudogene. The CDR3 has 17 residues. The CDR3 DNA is TGTGCCAGCAGCAATTTGGGGGCCTTCCTAGCCAAAAACATTCAGTACTTC. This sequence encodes CASSNLGAFLAKNIQYF.

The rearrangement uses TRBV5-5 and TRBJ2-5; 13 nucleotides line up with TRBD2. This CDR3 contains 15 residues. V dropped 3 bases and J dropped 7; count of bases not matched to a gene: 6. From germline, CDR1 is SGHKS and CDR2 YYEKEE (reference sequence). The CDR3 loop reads CASSWTSGGAGTQYF. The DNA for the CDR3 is TGTGCCAGCAGCTGGACTAGCGGGGGTGCGGGGACCCAGTACTTC.

CDR3 coding DNA: TGTGCCTGGAGTGTTCCGAGTAACCTTTACAATGAGCAGTTCTTC. It specifies CAWSVPSNLYNEQFF. The rearrangement joins TRBV30 to TRBJ2-1; D is uncertain. The length of the CDR3 is 15 residues. V was shortened by 0 bases and J by 4 bases, with 13 bases between the two germline ends. Germline V gene lookup returns CDR1 GTSNPN and CDR2 SVGIG (reference sequence).

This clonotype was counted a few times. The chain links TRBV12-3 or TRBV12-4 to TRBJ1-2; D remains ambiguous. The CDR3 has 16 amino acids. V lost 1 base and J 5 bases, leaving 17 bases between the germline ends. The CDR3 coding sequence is TGTGCCAGCAGTTTAGGTAGGAGGCCCACAACTTATGGCTACACCTTC. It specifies CASSLGRRPTTYGYTF.

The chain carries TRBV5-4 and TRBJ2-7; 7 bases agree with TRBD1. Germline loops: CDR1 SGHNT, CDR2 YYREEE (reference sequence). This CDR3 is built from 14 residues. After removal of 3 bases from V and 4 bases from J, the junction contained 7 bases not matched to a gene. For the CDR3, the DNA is TGTGCCAGCAGCTCCCGACAGGGTCAATACGAGCAGTACTTC. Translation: CASSSRQGQYEQYF.

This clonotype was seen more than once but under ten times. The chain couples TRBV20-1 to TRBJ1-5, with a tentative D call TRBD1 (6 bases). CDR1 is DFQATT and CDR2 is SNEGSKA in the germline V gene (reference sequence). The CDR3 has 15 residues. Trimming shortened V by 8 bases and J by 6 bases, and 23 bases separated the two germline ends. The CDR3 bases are TGCAGTATAAGTTCACAGGGATGGCCCAGTCAGCCCCAGCATTTT. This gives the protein CSISSQGWPSQPQHF.

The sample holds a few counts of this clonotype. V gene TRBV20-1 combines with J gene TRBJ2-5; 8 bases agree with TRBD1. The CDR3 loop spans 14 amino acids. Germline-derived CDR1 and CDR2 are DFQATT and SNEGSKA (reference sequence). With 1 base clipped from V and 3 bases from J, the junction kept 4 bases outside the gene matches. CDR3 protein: CSARAGTGEETQYF. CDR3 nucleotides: TGCAGTGCTAGAGCCGGGACAGGTGAAGAGACCCAGTACTTC.

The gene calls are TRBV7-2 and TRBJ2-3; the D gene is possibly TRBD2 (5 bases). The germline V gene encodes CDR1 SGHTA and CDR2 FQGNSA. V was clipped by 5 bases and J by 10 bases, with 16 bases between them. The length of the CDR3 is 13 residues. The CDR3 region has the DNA TGTGCCAGCAGCCTAAGCGGCGCAGACGCGCAGTATTTT. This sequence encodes CASSLSGADAQYF.